This T cell receptor (beta chain) was observed in a study of beta chain features in type 1 diabetes. Overall study results and limits: Reduced insertions and increased deletions marked VDJ junctions in type 1 diabetes patients. There was a moderate but significant shortening of TCRB CDR3s in all four CD4+ subsets of Type 1 diabetes patients. Whether HLA type affects TCRB rearrangement stayed undetermined in the present work.

On this clone: The antigen remains unidentified.

What was sequenced were expressed TCRB transcripts, since all of the isolated RNA had been reverse transcribed. The assay was immunoSEQ multiplex PCR, and TCRdb's table has in-frame clones only and misses some. Counted here are about 180,000 clones, 6% to 9% occurring once; the ten biggest clones make up 0.5% to 0.55%. The CDR3 contains 12 residues. Germline-derived CDR1 and CDR2 are MDHEN and SYDVKM. The junction had 1 base not matched to a gene; V was cut back by 2 bases and J by 8 bases. Sequenced input: central memory CD4+ T cells from blood. The TCR was taken from a man between 18 and 35 years old with type 1 diabetes. The rearrangement joins TRBV28 to TRBJ1-2, with TRBD1 matching 8 bases. The CDR3 loop is CASSLGDRGYTF. DNA of the CDR3: TGTGCCAGCAGTTTAGGGGACAGGGGCTACACCTTC.